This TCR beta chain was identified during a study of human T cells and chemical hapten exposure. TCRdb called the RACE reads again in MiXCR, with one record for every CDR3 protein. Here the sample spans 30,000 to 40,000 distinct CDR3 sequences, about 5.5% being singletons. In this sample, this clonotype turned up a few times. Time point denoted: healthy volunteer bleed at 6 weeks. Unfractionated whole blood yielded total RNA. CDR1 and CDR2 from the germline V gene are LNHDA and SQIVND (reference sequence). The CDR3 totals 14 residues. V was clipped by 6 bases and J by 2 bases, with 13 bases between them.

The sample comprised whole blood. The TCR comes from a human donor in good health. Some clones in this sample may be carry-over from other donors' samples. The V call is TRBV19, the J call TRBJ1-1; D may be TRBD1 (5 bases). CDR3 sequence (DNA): TGTGCCAGTAGGGATGAGGGGCTAAACACTGAAGCTTTCTTT. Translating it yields CASRDEGLNTEAFF.